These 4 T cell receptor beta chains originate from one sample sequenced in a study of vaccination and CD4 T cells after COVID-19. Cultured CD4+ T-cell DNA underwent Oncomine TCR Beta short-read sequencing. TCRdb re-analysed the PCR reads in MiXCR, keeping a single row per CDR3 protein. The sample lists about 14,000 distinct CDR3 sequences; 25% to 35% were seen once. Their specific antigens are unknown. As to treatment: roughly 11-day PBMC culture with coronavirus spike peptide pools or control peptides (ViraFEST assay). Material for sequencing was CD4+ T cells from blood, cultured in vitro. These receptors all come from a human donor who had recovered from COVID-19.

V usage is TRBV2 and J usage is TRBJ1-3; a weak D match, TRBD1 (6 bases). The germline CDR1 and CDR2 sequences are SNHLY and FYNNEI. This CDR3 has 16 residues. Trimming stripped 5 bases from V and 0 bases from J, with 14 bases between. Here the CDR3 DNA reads TGTGCCAGCAGTAAGATGACAGGCATCTCTGGAAACACCATATATTTT. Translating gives CASSKMTGISGNTIYF.

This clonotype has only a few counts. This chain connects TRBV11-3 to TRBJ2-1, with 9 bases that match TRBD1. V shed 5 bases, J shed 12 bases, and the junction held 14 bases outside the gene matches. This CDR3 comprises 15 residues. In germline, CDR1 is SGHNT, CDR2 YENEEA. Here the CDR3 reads CASSPGQGLFYRQFF. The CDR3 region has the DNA TGTGCCAGCAGCCCAGGACAGGGGTTGTTTTATCGGCAGTTCTTC.

The CDR3 protein is CASSAGTGVGSGSQYF. CDR3 coding DNA: TGTGCCAGCAGTGCAGGGACAGGGGTCGGGTCGGGTTCCCAGTACTTC. This chain uses TRBV25-1 with TRBJ2-5; TRBD1 aligns across 10 bases. This CDR3 contains 16 residues. The V gene's germline CDR1 is MGHDK and CDR2 SYGVNS. After removal of 4 bases from V and 9 bases from J, the junction contained 14 bases not matched to a gene.

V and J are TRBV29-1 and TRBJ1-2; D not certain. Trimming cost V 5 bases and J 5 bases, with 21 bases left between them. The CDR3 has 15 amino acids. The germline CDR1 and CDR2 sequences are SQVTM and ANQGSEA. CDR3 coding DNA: TGCAGCGTTTCCACTTCAGGTACCGGAGCATATGGCTACACCTTC. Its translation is CSVSTSGTGAYGYTF.